Here is one T cell receptor beta chain with its context. Antigen: not known. The data were taken from a study of OX40 agonist ivuxolimab in advanced cancers. Whole-study context: Ivuxolimab, an antibody acting as an agonist of OX40 (CD134), was used to treat patients. Earlier anti-PD-1, anti-PD-L1 or anti-CTLA-4 therapy was permitted; over 35% had received some. Study conclusions and caveats: CD4+ and CD8+ T cells in blood underwent clonal expansion by week 6 at 0.1 to 3.0 mg/kg.

The V gene's germline CDR1 is MRHNA and CDR2 SNTAGT. Trimming pared 4 bases from V and 4 bases from J, leaving 11 bases between. The CDR3 contains 14 residues. Blood draws occurred at baseline, cycle 4 day 1, and cycle 7 day 1. Method: immunoSEQ multiplex PCR; TCRdb's copy keeps in-frame clones and lacks some. The profile shows over 45,000 clones, nearly 95% of them singletons. The chain combines TRBV6-4 with TRBJ2-1; D remains unclear. The sequenced sample was CD4+ or CD8+ T cells sorted from blood, obtained in a trial of the OX40 agonist ivuxolimab. This sequence was found in an adult with an advanced solid tumor such as melanoma, head and neck, liver or kidney cancer. The CDR3 sequence is CASSGTLEYNEQFF. As DNA, the CDR3 is TGTGCCAGCAGTGGGACCTTGGAATACAATGAGCAGTTCTTC.